Presented here are 17 T cell receptor beta chains from one specimen sequenced in a study of cytomegalovirus exposure and HLA in healthy donors. It was with 60 Vbeta and 13 Jbeta primers that the PCR ran. The repertoire was sequenced with immunoSEQ multiplex PCR; TCRdb's copy has only in-frame clones and lacks some. The sample shows 150,000 to 200,000 clones, around 85% of them seen only once. The sequenced sample was PBMCs. The source is a boy aged 2 to 10 in good health and CMV-seronegative.

The gene calls are TRBV5-5 and TRBJ2-1; TRBD2 is a possible D gene (5 bases). Trimming shortened V by 5 bases and J by 4 bases, and 16 bases separated the two germline ends. CDR1 is SGHKS, CDR2 YYEKEE, per germline (reference sequence). The CDR3 length is 15 residues. The CDR3 sequence: CASSNLGAMYNEQFF. CDR3 DNA sequence: TGTGCCAGCAGTAATTTGGGAGCTATGTACAATGAGCAGTTCTTC.

This clone has just one count. The chain uses TRBV28 and TRBJ1-1; maybe TRBD1 (6 bases). The V and J ends lost 7 bases and 7 bases respectively, with 13 bases between them. In germline, CDR1 is MDHEN, CDR2 SYDVKM. This CDR3 spans 12 amino acids. Here the CDR3 DNA reads TGTGCCAGCACCCTGCAGGGGTATGAAGCTTTCTTT. As protein: CASTLQGYEAFF.

The chain couples TRBV5-1 to TRBJ2-7; 8 positions agree with TRBD2. CDR1 SGHRS and CDR2 YFSETQ come from the germline V gene. V trimming: 1 base; J trimming: 3 bases; junction bases outside the gene matches: 3. CDR3 size: 14 residues. CDR3 loop: CASSLRAGDYEQYF. DNA for the CDR3: TGCGCCAGCAGCTTGAGAGCGGGAGACTACGAGCAGTACTTC.

The genes are TRBV5-1 and TRBJ1-1; the D is unclear. The CDR3 is 13 residues long. Germline CDR1 is SGHRS and CDR2 is YFSETQ. Trimming took 2 bases from V and 0 from J, leaving 5 bases between them. CDR3 residues: CASSFSLNTEAFF. The CDR3 nucleotides read TGCGCCAGCAGCTTCTCCCTGAACACTGAAGCTTTCTTT.

The rearrangement joins TRBV19 to TRBJ1-5; TRBD1 might be the D (6 bases). From germline, CDR1 is LNHDA and CDR2 SQIVND (reference sequence). This CDR3 is built from 14 residues. Trimming took 3 bases from V and 2 from J, leaving 8 bases between them. CDR3 nucleotide sequence: TGTGCCAGTAGTATGGGGGCTGGCAATCAGCCCCAGCATTTT. Translation: CASSMGAGNQPQHF. Supplemented by reference TRBV19 and TRBJ1-5, the full variable domain reads DGGITQSPKYLFRKEGQNVTLSCEQNLNHDAMYWYRQDPGQGLRLIYYSQIVNDFQKGDIAEGYSVSREKKESFPLTVTSAQKNPTAFYLCASSMGAGNQPQHFGDGTRLSIL.

The chain links TRBV6-6 to TRBJ1-5; D gene unclear. The germline V and J ends were trimmed by 8 bases and 0 bases, with 11 bases remaining between them. The CDR3 loop spans 14 amino acids. Germline V gene data show CDR1 as MNHNY and CDR2 as SVGAGI (reference sequence). CDR3 nucleotides: TGTGCCAGCGGGGAGGCAACTAGCAATCAGCCCCAGCATTTT. Translated: CASGEATSNQPQHF.

J is TRBJ1-1 and V is TRBV9; D not resolved. The V gene's germline CDR1 is SGDLS and CDR2 YYNGEE. CDR3 length equals 14 residues. Trimming removed 0 bases at V and 1 base at J, with 7 bases between. DNA of the CDR3: TGTGCCAGCAGCGTAGATTCGGGGAACACTGAAGCTTTCTTT. Its translation is CASSVDSGNTEAFF.

The V gene is TRBV7-9, the J gene TRBJ2-7; TRBD1 might be the D (5 bases). Germline assignment: CDR1 SEHNR and CDR2 FQNEAQ (reference sequence). This CDR3 is 14 amino acids long. V was clipped by 5 bases and J by 3 bases, with 14 bases between them. DNA for the CDR3: TGTGCCAGCAGCCCTGACAGTAGCAGCTACGAGCAGTACTTC. Encoded protein: CASSPDSSSYEQYF.

This chain connects TRBV4-1 to TRBJ1-2, with 7 bases aligning to TRBD1. Germline CDR1 reads MGHRA; CDR2 reads YSYEKL. The ends lost 1 base at V and 7 bases at J; junction bases unmatched: 6. This CDR3 contains 14 residues. In DNA, the CDR3 is TGCGCCAGCAGCCAAGGATCAGGGGGATTTGGCTACACCTTC. Translation gives CASSQGSGGFGYTF.

This clone was counted only a few times. This sequence joins TRBV5-4 and TRBJ1-1; TRBD1 might be the D (5 bases). Per germline, CDR1 SGHNT and CDR2 YYREEE (reference sequence). This CDR3 has 12 amino acids. With 7 bases removed from V and 1 base from J, the gap between germline ends came to 8 bases. In DNA form, the CDR3 reads TGTGCCAGCGGGGGGGGGAACACTGAAGCTTTCTTT. Translating it yields CASGGGNTEAFF.

V and J are TRBV6-6 and TRBJ1-5, with D possibly being TRBD1 (5 bases). V lost 0 bases to trimming and J lost 5 bases, with 11 bases between them. CDR3 length: 15 amino acids. Germline CDR1 reads MNHNY; CDR2 reads SVGAGI (reference sequence). This chain's CDR3 is CASSYSIPGHQPQHF. The CDR3 DNA reads TGTGCCAGCAGTTACTCGATCCCAGGGCATCAGCCCCAGCATTTT.

CDR3 in DNA: TGTGCCAGCAGTTTTGCTCCGGGGGGTCAAGAGACCCAGTACTTC. Protein sequence: CASSFAPGGQETQYF. The chain uses TRBV7-2 and TRBJ2-5, with TRBD2 matching over 7 bases. Per the germline V gene, CDR1 is SGHTA and CDR2 is FQGNSA. The CDR3 loop spans 15 amino acids. With 6 bases clipped from V and 2 bases from J, the junction kept 9 bases outside the gene matches.

CDR3 bases: TGTGCCAGCAGCTTGGCGGGGGATCTCGGGGAGCTGTTTTTT. Translation gives CASSLAGDLGELFF. J is TRBJ2-2 and V is TRBV7-9; 7 bases are a match to TRBD2. This CDR3 is built from 14 residues. Germline CDR1 and CDR2: SEHNR and FQNEAQ (reference sequence). V was clipped by 3 bases and J by 7 bases; unmatched bases: 5. Combining the CDR3 with reference TRBV7-9 and TRBJ2-2 gives the whole variable domain DTGVSQNPRHKITKRGQNVTFRCDPISEHNRLYWYRQTLGQGPEFLTYFQNEAQLEKSRLLSDRFSAERPKGSFSTLEIQRTEQGDSAMYLCASSLAGDLGELFFGEGSRLTVL.

With regard to this clone: Germline and junction disagree at one end, which may indicate a read error. This rearrangement joins TRBV15 to TRBJ2-5, with D maybe TRBD2 (5 bases). Looked up from germline, CDR1 is LNHNV and CDR2 is YYDKDF (reference sequence). This CDR3 comprises 14 residues. In DNA, the CDR3 is TGTGCCACCAGCACCCCACTAGAACAAGGGACCCAGTACTTC. Translating gives CATSTPLEQGTQYF. The full variable domain, in which reference TRBV15 and TRBJ2-5 provide the parts outside the CDR3, is DAMVIQNPRYQVTQFGKPVTLSCSQTLNHNVMYWYQQKSSQAPKLLFHYYDKDFNNEADTPDNFQSRRPNTSFCFLDIRSPGLGDTAMYLCATSTPLEQGTQYFGPGTRLLVL.

As to this clone: Since no conserved phenylalanine or tryptophan closes the CDR3, a read error is the likely cause. The V and J genes are TRBV5-4 and TRBJ2-2; D might be TRBD1 (6 bases). The V gene's germline CDR1 is SGHNT and CDR2 YYREEE (reference sequence). Trimming removed 5 bases at V and 5 bases at J, with 19 bases between. This CDR3 is 16 amino acids long. CDR3 sequence: CASRQSPQGRTGELFL. In nucleotides, the CDR3 is TGTGCCAGCAGACAATCACCACAGGGAAGGACCGGGGAGCTGTTTCTT.

This chain links TRBV7-9 with TRBJ2-2; D unresolved. Germline V gene lookup returns CDR1 SEHNR and CDR2 FQNEAQ (reference sequence). V lost 3 bases, J lost 6 bases, and 5 bases lay in between. The CDR3 covers 12 residues. CDR3 sequence: CASSFGPGELFF. The CDR3 bases are TGTGCCAGCAGCTTTGGCCCCGGGGAGCTGTTTTTT.

The V and J genes are TRBV30 and TRBJ1-6; weak D call: TRBD1 (5 bases). The length of the CDR3 is 17 residues. In germline, CDR1 is GTSNPN, CDR2 SVGIG (reference sequence). Deletions cut 2 bases from V and 0 bases from J, with 14 bases between. CDR3 DNA sequence: TGTGCCTGGAGTATTCAGAAAGACAGCTCCTATAATTCACCCCTCCACTTT. Encoded protein: CAWSIQKDSSYNSPLHF.